The clone carrying this T cell receptor beta chain was recorded a few times. The antigen remains unidentified. CDR1 is SQVTM, CDR2 ANQGSEA, per germline. The CDR3 spans 11 residues. V lost 7 bases to trimming and J lost 5 bases; unmatched junction nucleotides: 4. The data were obtained in a study of CD8 T cells in ankylosing spondylitis. Study results and caveats: Matched synovial fluid from ankylosing spondylitis patients was reported to be enriched for disease-linked clones. Typical of ankylosing spondylitis blood, it appeared, was a TCR beta motif of eight highly homologous variants.

By quantitative 5'-RACE with molecular barcodes, the TCR beta libraries were made. Each CDR3 protein gets one entry after TCRdb re-called the 5' RACE reads with MiXCR. The data contain about 280,000 distinct CDR3 sequences, around 18% of them singletons. Sequencing was carried out using blood, either unsorted or a sorted T cell fraction (not recorded which). The chain joins TRBV29-1 to TRBJ2-5; 7 nucleotides match TRBD2. This TCR came from a male donor with ankylosing spondylitis or in good health (not recorded which). The CDR3 DNA is TGCAGCGCGGGACTATCGGAGACCCAGTACTTC. It encodes CSAGLSETQYF.